This T cell receptor beta chain was obtained from a study of patients and donors after allogeneic stem cell transplantation. In its sample, this clonotype was seen many times. Germline assignment: CDR1 LGHNA and CDR2 YSLEER. Trimming left V 1 base short and J 4 bases short, with 13 bases between. The CDR3 sequence is 16 residues long. TCRdb ran MiXCR on the RT-PCR reads and lists one entry per CDR3 protein. The table lists 200,000 to 250,000 distinct CDR3 sequences, 12% to 15% of them singletons. The rearrangement joins TRBV4-3 to TRBJ2-2; D possibly uses TRBD1 or TRBD2 (6 bases each). This receptor was obtained from a human donor who was either an allogeneic HSCT recipient or a stem cell or donor lymphocyte infusion donor (not recorded which). It is not recorded whose cells these are; they may come from a transplant donor. The sample was blood, either unsorted or a sorted T cell fraction (not recorded which). The CDR3 reads CASSQAPRGVTGELFF. The CDR3 coding sequence is TGCGCCAGCAGCCAAGCCCCTAGGGGGGTCACCGGGGAGCTGTTTTTT.